The 2 T cell receptor beta chains below come from one sample, sequenced in a study of blood T cell repertoires in COVID-19. Generated by immunoSEQ multiplex PCR, the TCRdb table keeps only in-frame clones and is missing some. The repertoire holds 150,000 to 200,000 clones, over 70% seen once, with 10% to 15% in the top ten. Material: PBMCs or T cells enriched from blood (not recorded which). These receptors came from a woman aged 60-75 years who had recovered from COVID-19.

The chain has TRBV30 and TRBJ1-2; D unresolved. The CDR3 consists of 16 residues. V dropped 4 bases and J dropped 7 bases, with 25 bases sitting between them. Germline CDR1 reads GTSNPN; CDR2 reads SVGIG (reference sequence). The CDR3 spells CAWNLPFGSFLGGYTF. In nucleotides, the CDR3 is TGTGCCTGGAACCTGCCCTTCGGGTCCTTCCTAGGTGGCTACACCTTC.

This clone was recorded once. The chain couples TRBV5-1 to TRBJ2-5; 11 nucleotides align to TRBD2. Trimming took 0 bases from V and 5 from J; bases not matched to a gene: 6. In germline, CDR1 is SGHRS, CDR2 YFSETQ. CDR3 length: 16 residues. The chain's CDR3 is CASSLALAGGVETQYF. In nucleotides, the CDR3 is TGCGCCAGCAGCTTGGCCCTAGCGGGGGGCGTTGAGACCCAGTACTTC. Full variable domain (rest looked up from reference TRBV5-1 and TRBJ2-5): KAGVTQTPRYLIKTRGQQVTLSCSPISGHRSVSWYQQTPGQGLQFLFEYFSETQRNKGNFPGRFSGRQFSNSRSEMNVSTLELGDSALYLCASSLALAGGVETQYFGPGTRLLVL.